These T cell receptor beta chains were read from a single sample in a study of Graves' ophthalmopathy and Graves' hyperthyroidism. TCRdb reanalysed the multiplex PCR reads using MiXCR and keeps one entry per CDR3 protein. Among about 600,000 distinct CDR3 sequences listed, 35% to 45% were seen once. Sequenced input: peripheral blood or thyroid tissue (not recorded which). The receptor set was obtained from an adult man with Graves' hyperthyroidism. CDR3s include the opening cysteine and the closing phenylalanine or tryptophan. D genes are given only for firm matches. Only some rows state a clone size, as once, few, many or a class for expanded clones.

TRBD2 TRBJ2-5 many TRBV9 TGTGCCAGCAGCGTAGAGCTAGCGGGTCAAGAGACCCAGTACTTC CASSVELAGQETQYF
NA TRBJ2-3 NA TRBV12-5 TGTGCCAGCAGCTCCTTTGGGGCCTCAGATACGCAGTATTTT CASSSFGASDTQYF
NA TRBJ1-5 NA TRBV7-6 TGTGCCAGCAGTTCGACTAGTTTTGAGACCCAGCATTTT CASSSTSFETQHF
TRBD1 TRBJ1-2 NA TRBV11-2 TGTGCCAGCAGCTTTGACAGGGTCTATGGCTACACCTTC CASSFDRVYGYTF
TRBD1 TRBJ1-4 many TRBV7-9 TGTGCCAGCAGTTCAGGACAGGGGGCAACTAATGAAAAACTGTTTTTT CASSSGQGATNEKLFF
NA TRBJ2-7 many TRBV12-3/TRBV12-4 TGTGCCAGCAGTCTCTCCACCTACGAGCAGTACTTC CASSLSTYEQYF
TRBD1 TRBJ2-7 many TRBV7-8 TGTGCCAGCAGCCCGGACAGGACGTCCTACGAGCAGTACTTC CASSPDRTSYEQYF
NA TRBJ2-1 NA TRBV7-9 TGTGCCAGCAGCCCCCCAGGGGCCAATGAGCAGTTCTTC CASSPPGANEQFF
NA TRBJ1-1 few TRBV30 TGTGCCTGGATTTATTTCACCGAAGCTTTCTTT CAWIYFTEAFF
TRBD2 TRBJ2-5 NA TRBV5-1 TGCGCCAGCACCCCAGGGGTGGAAGCGGGAGGGCGAGAGACCCAGTACTTC CASTPGVEAGGRETQYF
TRBD1 TRBJ1-2 many TRBV19 TGTGCCAGTAGTAGTCTGGGACAGGGTTTGGGCTACACCTTC CASSSLGQGLGYTF
TRBD1 TRBJ1-5 many TRBV20-1 TGCAGTGCCGGGGACAGTAACAATCAGCCCCAGCATTTT CSAGDSNNQPQHF
NA TRBJ1-2 NA TRBV29-1 TGCAGCGTTGCAAGCAGAAGCTCCTACAATGGCTACACCTTC CSVASRSSYNGYTF
NA TRBJ1-6 NA TRBV6-5 TGTGCCAGCAGTTACGAACTCAGGGATAATTCACCCCTCCACTTT CASSYELRDNSPLHF
NA TRBJ2-7 NA TRBV27 TGTGCCAGCACCCCCTGGGGTAACGAGCAGTACTTC CASTPWGNEQYF
NA TRBJ1-2 NA TRBV29-1 TGCAGCGTTCTTGGGGGGCATGGCTACACCTTC CSVLGGHGYTF
NA TRBJ1-2 NA TRBV2 TGTGCCAGCAGTGAATTTGGGGAGGGCTATGGCTACACCTTC CASSEFGEGYGYTF
TRBD1 TRBJ1-6 NA TRBV20-1 TGCAGTGCTAGACCTAAGGGGACAGTAAATTCACCCCTCCACTTT CSARPKGTVNSPLHF
NA TRBJ1-6 many TRBV20-1 TGCAGTGCTAGAGAGGGGGGCTCGGCAGGGAATTCACCCCTCCACTTT CSAREGGSAGNSPLHF
NA TRBJ2-3 NA TRBV10-3 TGTGCCATCAGTGAGTCTGGTAGCGCTGGCACAGATACGCAGTATTTT CAISESGSAGTDTQYF
TRBD1 TRBJ2-7 NA TRBV10-3 TGTGCCATCAGTGAGTTAGGGGGCCGCGGGGAGCAGTACTTC CAISELGGRGEQYF
NA TRBJ1-2 few TRBV3-1 TGTGCCAGCAGCCAAGTGGGGGCTGGCTACACCTTC CASSQVGAGYTF
TRBD2 TRBJ2-7 many TRBV19 TGTGCCAGTAGTATAGGGTCTACTAGCGGGAGCTACGAGCAGTACTTC CASSIGSTSGSYEQYF
NA TRBJ2-7 NA TRBV6-5 TGTGCCAGCAGTGAAAGGGGCTGGACCTACGAGCAGTACTTC CASSERGWTYEQYF
TRBD2 TRBJ2-5 few TRBV9 TGTGCCAGCTCACCACCGGATCTTAGCGGGAGGGTGACCCAGTACTTC CASSPPDLSGRVTQYF
NA TRBJ1-4 few TRBV9 TGTGCCAGCAGAAAAACCCATACCGGCGATGAAAAACTGTTTTTT CASRKTHTGDEKLFF
TRBD2 TRBJ2-1 NA TRBV2 TGTGCCAGCAGAGGGACTAGCGGGGATTACAATGAGCAGTTCTTC CASRGTSGDYNEQFF
NA TRBJ1-3 NA TRBV6-6 TGTGCCAGCAGTCAGCCGACAGGAAGCTCTGGAAACACCATATATTTT CASSQPTGSSGNTIYF
TRBD1 TRBJ1-1 many TRBV29-1 TGCAGCGCCGGACAGGGGTGGGCTGAAGCTTTCTTT CSAGQGWAEAFF